Shown below are 6 T cell receptor beta chains from a single sample sequenced in a study of T cell responses to AZD1222 COVID-19 vaccine. Profiling relied on immunoSEQ multiplex PCR, and the TCRdb table lists in-frame clones only, not all of them. Among approximately 68,000 clones listed, about nine tenths were seen once. The sample here was peripheral blood, taken on day 0 of AZD1222 vaccination. These receptors were obtained from an adult in good health.

V is TRBV7-9 and J is TRBJ2-3; 11 bases fit TRBD2. Per the germline V gene, CDR1 is SEHNR and CDR2 is FQNEAQ (reference sequence). Trimming at V came to 5 bases and at J to 3 bases, leaving 10 bases not matched to a gene. The CDR3 length is 17 residues. CDR3 coding DNA: TGTGCCAGCAGCCCACCCCTAGCGGGGGGTGGGACAGATACGCAGTATTTT. This sequence encodes CASSPPLAGGGTDTQYF.

This clone showed up just once. This chain links TRBV19 with TRBJ1-1; D is unresolved. Germline-derived CDR1 and CDR2 are LNHDA and SQIVND (reference sequence). The CDR3 totals 12 residues. Trimming left V 3 bases short and J 10 bases short, with 12 bases between. The CDR3 protein is CASSIGDVGAFF. Here the CDR3 DNA reads TGTGCCAGTAGTATCGGGGATGTGGGAGCTTTCTTT.

This clone has more than one count but fewer than ten. The genes are TRBV30 and TRBJ1-5; D is unclear. Germline-derived CDR1 and CDR2 are GTSNPN and SVGIG (reference sequence). Trimming left V 2 bases short and J 4 bases short, with 6 bases between. The length of the CDR3 is 12 residues. The DNA of the CDR3 is TGTGCCTGGAGTCCTTCTAATCAGCCCCAGCATTTT. Its translation is CAWSPSNQPQHF.

The V and J genes are TRBV6-1 and TRBJ2-1; TRBD1 aligns across 7 bases. The CDR3 spans 13 residues. Germline trimming cut 0 bases from V and 10 bases from J; bases unmatched to any gene: 3. Germline V CDR1 and CDR2: MNHNS, SASEGT. CDR3 DNA sequence: TGTGCCAGCAGTGAAGCAAGGGGGCGCGAGCAGTTCTTC. Translated: CASSEARGREQFF.

This chain joins TRBV4-2 and TRBJ1-5, with 7 bases aligning to TRBD1. This CDR3 region has 16 residues. Unmatched junction bases numbered 6, after V lost 0 bases and J lost 4 bases. Germline V CDR1 and CDR2: LGHNA, YNFKEQ. CDR3 protein: CASSQERGQTNQPQHF. Here the CDR3 DNA reads TGTGCCAGCAGCCAAGAAAGGGGGCAGACGAATCAGCCCCAGCATTTT.

This clone was picked up one time. The rearrangement joins TRBV30 to TRBJ1-1, with D uncertain. V gave up 7 bases and J gave up 4 bases, with 19 bases separating them. This CDR3 has 14 residues. The germline gives CDR1 GTSNPN, CDR2 SVGIG (reference sequence). CDR3 sequence: CALNRASFGTEAFF. CDR3 bases: TGTGCCTTGAACCGGGCCTCTTTTGGCACTGAAGCTTTCTTT.